Listed below are T cell receptor beta chains from one sample, sequenced in a study of cytomegalovirus exposure and HLA in healthy donors. The repertoire was sequenced with immunoSEQ multiplex PCR; TCRdb's copy has only in-frame clones and lacks some. This table has around 190,000 clones, about four fifths appearing once. The sample comprised PBMCs. The receptors here all came from a female donor in good health and CMV-seronegative. The CDR3 runs from the conserved cysteine through the conserved F or W. The D gene is left open where the match is weak.

d_call | j_call | v_call | cdr3_aa
TRBD1 | TRBJ1-1 | TRBV5-1 | CASSSQTGGSTEAFF
TRBD1 | TRBJ1-2 | TRBV16 | CASSQSYRGRDDGYTF
- | TRBJ2-7 | TRBV7-2 | CASSLGKGYEQYF
TRBD2 | TRBJ2-3 | TRBV18 | CASSPRLAGGGTDTQYF
TRBD1 | TRBJ1-2 | TRBV9 | CASSTTGQGDGYTF
- | TRBJ2-7 | TRBV23-1 | CASSQSGPRGPSSYEQYF
- | TRBJ2-2 | TRBV11-2 | CASSLDLQGANTGELFF
- | TRBJ1-1 | TRBV25-1 | CASTEVEDTEAFF
TRBD2 | TRBJ2-7 | TRBV10-3 | CAISDSGKVVYEQYF
- | TRBJ1-1 | TRBV4-3 | CASSQDPGATEAFF
- | TRBJ1-4 | TRBV5-1 | CASSLEAGNEKLFF
- | TRBJ2-2 | TRBV27 | CASRPTGIDTGELFF
- | TRBJ2-1 | TRBV19 | CASTKEWGREYNEQFF
- | TRBJ2-1 | TRBV27 | CASSSTWLNEQFF
- | TRBJ1-5 | TRBV27 | CASSGAARGNQPQHF
- | TRBJ2-6 | TRBV5-5 | CASSLAAVVRDITNVLTF
- | TRBJ1-3 | TRBV7-9 | CASSFNRTIYF
TRBD1 | TRBJ2-1 | TRBV2 | CASRDRGKGEQFF
- | TRBJ1-3 | TRBV6-6 | CASTPPGHISGNTIYF
- | TRBJ1-6 | TRBV7-3 | CASSLGHGSSPLHF
- | TRBJ1-1 | TRBV5-1 | CASSRKGIYRVVNTEAFF
TRBD1 | TRBJ2-7 | TRBV10-3 | CAISDLGQGYEQYF
TRBD1 | TRBJ2-7 | TRBV27 | CASSAAQGAREQYF
- | TRBJ2-1 | TRBV2 | CASSEAGVAGSEQFF
- | TRBJ2-7 | TRBV4-2 | CASSQAPEGIEQYF
- | - | TRBV28 | CASRMSTINTYEQYF
TRBD1 | TRBJ2-1 | TRBV2 | CASPGTGRYEQFF